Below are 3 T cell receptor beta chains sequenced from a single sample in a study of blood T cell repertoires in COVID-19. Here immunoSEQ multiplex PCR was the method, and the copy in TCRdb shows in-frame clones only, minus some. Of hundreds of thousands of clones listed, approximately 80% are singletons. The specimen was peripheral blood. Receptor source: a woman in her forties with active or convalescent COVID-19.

The CDR3 here is CASSQDSGQWNSPLHF. The CDR3 region has the DNA TGTGCCAGCAGCCAGGACTCCGGACAGTGGAATTCACCCCTCCACTTT. The chain is built from TRBV3-1 (or the pseudogene TRBV3-2) and TRBJ1-6; D possibly corresponds to TRBD1 (6 bases). The CDR3 is 16 amino acids. Germline V gene lookup returns CDR1 LGHDT and CDR2 YNNKEL (reference sequence). Deletions cut 3 bases from V and 7 bases from J, with 16 bases between.

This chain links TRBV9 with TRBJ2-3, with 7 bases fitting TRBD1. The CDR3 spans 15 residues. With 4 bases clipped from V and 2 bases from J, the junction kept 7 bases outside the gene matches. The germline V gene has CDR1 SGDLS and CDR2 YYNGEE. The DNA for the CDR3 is TGTGCCAGCAGCCGACAGGGCATTTTCACAGATACGCAGTATTTT. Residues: CASSRQGIFTDTQYF.

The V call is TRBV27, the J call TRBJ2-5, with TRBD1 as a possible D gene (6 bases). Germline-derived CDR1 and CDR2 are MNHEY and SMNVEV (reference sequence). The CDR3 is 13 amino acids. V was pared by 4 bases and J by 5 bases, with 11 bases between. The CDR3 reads CASSSRGLETQYF. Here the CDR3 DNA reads TGTGCCAGCAGTTCCAGGGGTTTGGAGACCCAGTACTTC.